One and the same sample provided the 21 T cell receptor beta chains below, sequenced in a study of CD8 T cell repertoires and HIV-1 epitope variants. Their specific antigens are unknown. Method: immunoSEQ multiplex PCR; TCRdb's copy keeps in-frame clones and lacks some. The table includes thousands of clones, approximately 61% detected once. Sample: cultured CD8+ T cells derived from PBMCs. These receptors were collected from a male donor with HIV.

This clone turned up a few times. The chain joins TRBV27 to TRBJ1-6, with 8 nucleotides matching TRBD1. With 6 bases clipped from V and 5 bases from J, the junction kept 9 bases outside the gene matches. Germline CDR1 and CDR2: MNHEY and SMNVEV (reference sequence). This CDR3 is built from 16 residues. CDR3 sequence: CASSRTSRGHNSPLHF. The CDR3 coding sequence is TGTGCCAGCAGCAGGACTAGCAGGGGGCATAATTCACCCCTCCACTTT.

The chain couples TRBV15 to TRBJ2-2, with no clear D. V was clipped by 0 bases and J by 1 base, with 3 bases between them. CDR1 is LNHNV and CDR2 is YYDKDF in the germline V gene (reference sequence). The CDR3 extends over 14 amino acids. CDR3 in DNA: TGTGCCACCAGCAGAGAAAGGAACACCGGGGAGCTGTTTTTT. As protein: CATSRERNTGELFF. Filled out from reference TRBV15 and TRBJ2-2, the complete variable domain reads DAMVIQNPRYQVTQFGKPVTLSCSQTLNHNVMYWYQQKSSQAPKLLFHYYDKDFNNEADTPDNFQSRRPNTSFCFLDIRSPGLGDTAMYLCATSRERNTGELFFGEGSRLTVL.

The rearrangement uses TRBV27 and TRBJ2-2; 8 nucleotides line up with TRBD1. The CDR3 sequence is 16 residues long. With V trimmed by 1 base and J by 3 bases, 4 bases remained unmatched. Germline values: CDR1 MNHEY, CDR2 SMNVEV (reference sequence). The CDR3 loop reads CASSLLWTGYTGELFF. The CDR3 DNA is TGTGCCAGCAGTTTATTGTGGACAGGGTACACCGGGGAGCTGTTTTTT.

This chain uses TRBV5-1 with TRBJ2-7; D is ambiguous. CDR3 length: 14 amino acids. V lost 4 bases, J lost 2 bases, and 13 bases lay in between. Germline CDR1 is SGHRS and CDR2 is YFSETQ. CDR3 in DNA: TGCGCCAGCAGCCCGGACGCGCATGCCTACGAGCAGTACTTC. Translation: CASSPDAHAYEQYF.

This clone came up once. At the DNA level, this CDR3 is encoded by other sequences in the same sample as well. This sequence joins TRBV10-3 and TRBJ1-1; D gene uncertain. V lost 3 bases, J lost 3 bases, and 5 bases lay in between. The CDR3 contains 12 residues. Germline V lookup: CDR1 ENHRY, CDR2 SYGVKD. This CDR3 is CAISEGDTEAFF. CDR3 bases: TGTGCCATCAGTGAAGGCGACACTGAAGCTTTCTTT.

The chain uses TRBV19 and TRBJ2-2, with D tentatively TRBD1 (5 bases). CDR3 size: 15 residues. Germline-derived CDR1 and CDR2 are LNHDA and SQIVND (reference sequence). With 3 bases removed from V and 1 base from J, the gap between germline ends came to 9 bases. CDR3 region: CASSISTVNTGELFF. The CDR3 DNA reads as TGTGCCAGTAGTATTTCGACAGTGAACACCGGGGAGCTGTTTTTT. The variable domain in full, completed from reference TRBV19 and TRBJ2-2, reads DGGITQSPKYLFRKEGQNVTLSCEQNLNHDAMYWYRQDPGQGLRLIYYSQIVNDFQKGDIAEGYSVSREKKESFPLTVTSAQKNPTAFYLCASSISTVNTGELFFGEGSRLTVL.

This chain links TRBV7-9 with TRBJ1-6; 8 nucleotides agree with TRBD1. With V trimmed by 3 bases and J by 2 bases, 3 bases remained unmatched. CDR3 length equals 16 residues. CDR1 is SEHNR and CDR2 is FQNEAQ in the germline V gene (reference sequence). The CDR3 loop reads CASSLDRVAYNSPLHF. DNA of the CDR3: TGTGCCAGCAGCTTGGACAGGGTAGCCTATAATTCACCCCTCCACTTT.

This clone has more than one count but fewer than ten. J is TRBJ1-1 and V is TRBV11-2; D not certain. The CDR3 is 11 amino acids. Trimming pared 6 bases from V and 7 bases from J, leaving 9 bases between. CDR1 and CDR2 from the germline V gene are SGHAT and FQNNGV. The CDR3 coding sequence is TGTGCCAGCAGTTCCGCCGGTGAAGCTTTCTTT. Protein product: CASSSAGEAFF. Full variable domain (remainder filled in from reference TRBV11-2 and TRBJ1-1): EAGVAQSPRYKIIEKRQSVAFWCNPISGHATLYWYQQILGQGPKLLIQFQNNGVVDDSQLPKDRFSAERLKGVDSTLKIQPAKLEDSAVYLCASSSAGEAFFGQGTRLTVV.

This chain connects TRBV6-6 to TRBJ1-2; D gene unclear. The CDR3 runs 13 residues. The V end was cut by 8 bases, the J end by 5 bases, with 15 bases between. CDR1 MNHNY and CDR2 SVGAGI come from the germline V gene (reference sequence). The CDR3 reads CASGEQAQYGYTF. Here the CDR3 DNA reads TGTGCCAGCGGCGAGCAGGCTCAGTATGGCTACACCTTC.

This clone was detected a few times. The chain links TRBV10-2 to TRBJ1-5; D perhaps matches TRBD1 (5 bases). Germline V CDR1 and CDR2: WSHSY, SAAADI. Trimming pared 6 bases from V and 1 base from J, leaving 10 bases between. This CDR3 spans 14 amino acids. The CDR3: CASRGGESNQPQHF. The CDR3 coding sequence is TGCGCCAGCAGGGGGGGGGAGAGCAATCAGCCCCAGCATTTT.

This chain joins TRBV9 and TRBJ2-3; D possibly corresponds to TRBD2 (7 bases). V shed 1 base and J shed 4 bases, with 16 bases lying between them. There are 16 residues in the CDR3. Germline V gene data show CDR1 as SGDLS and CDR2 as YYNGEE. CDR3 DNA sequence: TGTGCCAGCAGCGTATCTAGCGGAGAGGGGGCAGATACGCAGTATTTT. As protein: CASSVSSGEGADTQYF.

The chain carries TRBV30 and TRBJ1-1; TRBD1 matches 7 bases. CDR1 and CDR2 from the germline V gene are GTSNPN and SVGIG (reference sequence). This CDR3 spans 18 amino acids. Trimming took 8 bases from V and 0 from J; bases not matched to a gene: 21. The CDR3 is CAPEGDSPKGTMNTEAFF. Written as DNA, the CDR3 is TGTGCCCCTGAGGGGGACAGCCCTAAAGGTACCATGAACACTGAAGCTTTCTTT.

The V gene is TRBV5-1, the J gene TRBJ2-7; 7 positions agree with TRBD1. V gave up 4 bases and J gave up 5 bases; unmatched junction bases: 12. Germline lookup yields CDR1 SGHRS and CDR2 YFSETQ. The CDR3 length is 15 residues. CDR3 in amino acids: CASSPGQSGWDEQYF. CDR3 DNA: TGCGCCAGCAGCCCGGGACAGTCAGGATGGGACGAGCAGTACTTC.

The CDR3 DNA reads TGTGCCAGCAGTTTGGGGACAGGGGGATACGAGCAGTACTTC. Amino acid sequence: CASSLGTGGYEQYF. The chain couples TRBV28 to TRBJ2-7, with 11 bases identical to TRBD1. J gave up 4 bases and V 3 bases, and 2 bases lay outside the gene matches. The CDR3 length is 14 residues. The germline gives CDR1 MDHEN, CDR2 SYDVKM.

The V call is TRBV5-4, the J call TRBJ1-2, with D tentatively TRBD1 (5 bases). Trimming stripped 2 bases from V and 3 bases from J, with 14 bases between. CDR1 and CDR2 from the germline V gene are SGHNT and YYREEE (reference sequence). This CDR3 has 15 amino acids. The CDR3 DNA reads TGTGCCAGCAGCTTTGAACAGGTCGAATACTATGGCTACACCTTC. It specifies CASSFEQVEYYGYTF.

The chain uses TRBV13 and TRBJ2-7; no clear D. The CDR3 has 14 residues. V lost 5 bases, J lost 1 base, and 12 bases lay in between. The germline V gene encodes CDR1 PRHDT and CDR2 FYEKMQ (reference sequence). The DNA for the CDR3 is TGTGCCAGCAGCCGCGGACGGAAGTCCTACGAGCAGTACTTC. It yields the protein CASSRGRKSYEQYF.

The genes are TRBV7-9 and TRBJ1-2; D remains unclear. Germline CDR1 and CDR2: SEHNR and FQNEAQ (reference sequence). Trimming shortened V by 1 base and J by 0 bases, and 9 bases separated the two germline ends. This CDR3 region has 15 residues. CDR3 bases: TGTGCCAGCAGCTTAGGAGTAGGAGCTAACTATGGCTACACCTTC. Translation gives CASSLGVGANYGYTF.

The CDR3 loop reads CATRTGGGEQYF. CDR3 in DNA: TGTGCCACCCGGACAGGGGGCGGAGAGCAGTACTTC. This chain uses TRBV19 with TRBJ2-7; 11 positions match TRBD1. The CDR3 sequence is 12 residues long. Germline CDR1 LNHDA, CDR2 SQIVND (reference sequence). The V gene end was trimmed by 10 bases and the J gene end by 7 bases; junction bases not matched to a gene: 6.

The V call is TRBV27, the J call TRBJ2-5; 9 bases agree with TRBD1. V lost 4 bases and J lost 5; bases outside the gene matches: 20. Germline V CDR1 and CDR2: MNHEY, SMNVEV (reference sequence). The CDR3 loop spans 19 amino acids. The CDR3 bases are TGTGCCAGCAGTTCCACGACAACCACACAGGGGGCGAAGGGCGAGACCCAGTACTTC. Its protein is CASSSTTTTQGAKGETQYF.

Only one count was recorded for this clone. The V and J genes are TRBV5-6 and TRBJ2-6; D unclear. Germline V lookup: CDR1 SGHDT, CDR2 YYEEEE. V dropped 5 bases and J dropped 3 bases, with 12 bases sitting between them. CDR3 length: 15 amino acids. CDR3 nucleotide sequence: TGTGCCAGCAGACTTGGGATAAGTGGGGCCAACGTCCTGACTTTC. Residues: CASRLGISGANVLTF.

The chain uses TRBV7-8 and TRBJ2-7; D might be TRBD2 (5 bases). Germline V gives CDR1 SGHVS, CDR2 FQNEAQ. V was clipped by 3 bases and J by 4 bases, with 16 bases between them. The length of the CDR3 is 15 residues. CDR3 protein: CASSLAVGSTYEQYF. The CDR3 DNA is TGTGCCAGCAGCTTGGCAGTAGGGAGTACATACGAGCAGTACTTC.